The 30 T cell receptor beta chains listed next were all sequenced from one sample in a study of blood T cell repertoires in COVID-19. The table came from immunoSEQ multiplex PCR; TCRdb's copy has only in-frame clones and leaves some out. This sample has 90,000 or so clones, with around 93% found just once. Specimen: peripheral blood. The source is a human donor with active COVID-19. The donor label of this sample is uncertain.

The genes are TRBV6-6 and TRBJ1-1, with a possible D match to TRBD1 (6 bases). The CDR3 has 16 amino acids. The V and J ends lost 5 bases and 5 bases respectively, with 21 bases between them. Germline lookup yields CDR1 MNHNY and CDR2 SVGAGI (reference sequence). CDR3 loop: CASSRRLGGLRTEAFF. For the CDR3, the DNA is TGTGCCAGCAGTCGACGTCTGGGGGGGCTGAGGACTGAAGCTTTCTTT.

The V gene is TRBV7-9, the J gene TRBJ1-3; D uncertain. Trimming cost V 5 bases and J 0 bases, with 8 bases left between them. The CDR3 loop spans 14 amino acids. The germline V gene has CDR1 SEHNR and CDR2 FQNEAQ (reference sequence). CDR3 nucleotides: TGTGCCAGCAGCCATCAGTTCTCTGGAAACACCATATATTTT. Encoded protein: CASSHQFSGNTIYF.

This clone appeared once. The genes are TRBV4-1 and TRBJ1-2; D uncertain. Trimming removed 3 bases at V and 1 base at J, with 9 bases between. This CDR3 contains 14 residues. Germline V lookup: CDR1 MGHRA, CDR2 YSYEKL. The CDR3 DNA follows: TGCGCCAGCAGCCACGGACGGGGTAACTATGGCTACACCTTC. It encodes CASSHGRGNYGYTF.

V is TRBV2 and J is TRBJ2-7; TRBD1 aligns across 8 bases. There are 14 residues in the CDR3. Germline trimming cut 7 bases from V and 7 bases from J; bases unmatched to any gene: 12. CDR1 SNHLY and CDR2 FYNNEI come from the germline V gene. CDR3 nucleotides: TGTGCCAGCACCGACCGGACAGGGTTGGGGGAGCAGTACTTC. Protein sequence: CASTDRTGLGEQYF.

The rearrangement links TRBV12-3 or TRBV12-4 to TRBJ1-1, with TRBD1 identical over 7 bases. The ends lost 5 bases at V and 3 bases at J; junction bases unmatched: 3. This CDR3 has 13 amino acids. CDR3 bases: TGTGCCAGCAGTCCCGACAGGGACACTGAAGCTTTCTTT. As protein: CASSPDRDTEAFF.

The rearrangement links TRBV4-3 to TRBJ2-2; D uncertain. The CDR3 has 17 amino acids. Germline-derived CDR1 and CDR2 are LGHNA and YSLEER. Deletions cut 3 bases from V and 4 bases from J, with 18 bases between. The DNA for the CDR3 is TGCGCCAGCAGCCAGTCTTTAGAGGTCCGCGGCACCGGGGAGCTGTTTTTT. It is translated as CASSQSLEVRGTGELFF.

V is TRBV7-9 and J is TRBJ1-3; the match to TRBD1 covers 9 bases. V shed 2 bases and J 2 bases; nucleotides not matched to a gene: 10. CDR1 and CDR2 from the germline V gene are SEHNR and FQNEAQ (reference sequence). The CDR3 totals 18 residues. CDR3 nucleotides: TGTGCCAGCAGCTTATCCGGGACAGGGAGAGAAGCTGGAAACACCATATATTTT. It is translated as CASSLSGTGREAGNTIYF.

The V call is TRBV27, the J call TRBJ2-3; 9 bases map to TRBD2. The length of the CDR3 is 16 residues. J lost 2 bases, V lost 5 bases, and 8 bases had no gene match. Per the germline V gene, CDR1 is MNHEY and CDR2 is SMNVEV (reference sequence). Here the CDR3 DNA reads TGTGCCAGCAGTCCGACCTCTAGCGGGATCACAGATACGCAGTATTTT. It specifies CASSPTSSGITDTQYF.

The genes are TRBV5-1 and TRBJ1-2; 7 nucleotides line up with TRBD1. The CDR3 runs 15 residues. Germline CDR1 SGHRS, CDR2 YFSETQ. Trimming removed 5 bases from V and 4 bases from J; junction bases left unmatched: 11. The CDR3 spells CASRTGPNTFYGYTF. Here the CDR3 DNA reads TGCGCCAGCAGGACAGGGCCCAACACATTCTATGGCTACACCTTC.

Only a few counts were recorded for this clone. The V gene is TRBV23-1, the J gene TRBJ1-4, with D possibly being TRBD1 (6 bases). TRBV23-1 falls under the ORF class, with uncertain function. The V gene lost 4 bases and the J gene lost 3 bases, with 12 bases spanning the gap. The CDR3 sequence is 15 residues long. CDR3 amino acids: CASSPRGHANEKLFF. The CDR3 DNA is TGCGCCAGCAGTCCCAGGGGACACGCTAATGAAAAACTGTTTTTT.

The V and J genes are TRBV11-2 and TRBJ2-3; unclear D gene. CDR3 size: 15 residues. Germline V gene sequence: CDR1 SGHAT, CDR2 FQNNGV. V lost 3 bases and J lost 3, with 13 bases in between. The chain's CDR3 is CASSFRLEMTDTQYF. The CDR3 nucleotides are TGTGCCAGCAGCTTTAGGCTAGAGATGACAGATACGCAGTATTTT. The whole variable domain, remainder taken from reference TRBV11-2 and TRBJ2-3, is EAGVAQSPRYKIIEKRQSVAFWCNPISGHATLYWYQQILGQGPKLLIQFQNNGVVDDSQLPKDRFSAERLKGVDSTLKIQPAKLEDSAVYLCASSFRLEMTDTQYFGPGTRLTVL.

The chain has TRBV11-2 and TRBJ1-1, with D possibly TRBD1 on 5 matching bases. The V end was cut by 10 bases, the J end by 3 bases, with 15 bases between. In germline, CDR1 is SGHAT, CDR2 FQNNGV. CDR3 length equals 13 residues. The CDR3 sequence is CATRRGIYTEAFF. In DNA, the CDR3 is TGTGCCACCCGGCGGGGGATTTACACTGAAGCTTTCTTT.

V gene TRBV6-6 combines with J gene TRBJ1-5; possibly TRBD1 for D (5 bases). Germline CDR1 reads MNHNY; CDR2 reads SVGAGI (reference sequence). There are 13 residues in the CDR3. Deletions cut 5 bases from V and 4 bases from J, with 9 bases between. Here the CDR3 reads CASSQDNNQPQHF. CDR3 coding DNA: TGTGCCAGCAGTCAGGACAATAATCAGCCCCAGCATTTT.

The V and J genes are TRBV11-2 and TRBJ2-5; TRBD2 aligns across 11 bases. The ends lost 5 bases at V and 5 bases at J; junction bases unmatched: 4. CDR1 and CDR2 (germline): SGHAT, FQNNGV. CDR3 size: 14 residues. DNA for the CDR3: TGTGCCAGCAGCATAGCGGGGGGGGAGGAGACCCAGTACTTC. Its translation: CASSIAGGEETQYF.

The CDR3 bases are TGTGCCAGCAGCGGACACCATAGCGGGGGCCCGTACAATGAGCAGTTCTTC. Its translation is CASSGHHSGGPYNEQFF. The V call is TRBV9, the J call TRBJ2-1; 9 bases are a match to TRBD2. The V gene's germline CDR1 is SGDLS and CDR2 YYNGEE. Germline trimming cut 3 bases from V and 4 bases from J; bases unmatched to any gene: 11. CDR3 length equals 17 residues. The full variable domain, with the rest looked up from reference TRBV9 and TRBJ2-1, is DSGVTQTPKHLITATGQRVTLRCSPRSGDLSVYWYQQSLDQGLQFLIQYYNGEERAKGNILERFSAQQFPDLHSELNLSSLELGDSALYFCASSGHHSGGPYNEQFFGPGTRLTVL.

V gene TRBV5-6 combines with J gene TRBJ1-4; 11 positions agree with TRBD1. The CDR3 loop spans 15 amino acids. Trimming took 2 bases from V and 7 from J; bases not matched to a gene: 4. In germline, CDR1 is SGHDT, CDR2 YYEEEE. CDR3: CASSFRGTGGEKLFF. For the CDR3, the DNA is TGTGCCAGCAGCTTTAGGGGGACAGGGGGTGAAAAACTGTTTTTT.

The genes are TRBV28 and TRBJ2-7; TRBD2 matches at 10 bases. The germline V gene encodes CDR1 MDHEN and CDR2 SYDVKM. Unmatched junction bases numbered 4, after V lost 3 bases and J lost 5 bases. The length of the CDR3 is 14 residues. The CDR3, as DNA: TGTGCCAGCAGTTTGGGACTAGCGAGGAACGAGCAGTACTTC. It encodes CASSLGLARNEQYF.

This clone came up once. V usage is TRBV7-2 and J usage is TRBJ1-2; 7 positions agree with TRBD1. From germline, CDR1 is SGHTA and CDR2 FQGNSA. V was pared by 1 base and J by 6 bases, with 5 bases of the junction left unmatched. The CDR3 loop spans 14 amino acids. CDR3 sequence: CASSLGTGSDGYTF. The CDR3 DNA sequence: TGTGCCAGCAGCTTAGGGACAGGATCCGATGGCTACACCTTC.

The rearrangement links TRBV7-9 to TRBJ2-1; 13 bases match TRBD2. Trimming removed 5 bases from V and 2 bases from J; junction bases left unmatched: 0. Per the germline V gene, CDR1 is SEHNR and CDR2 is FQNEAQ (reference sequence). The CDR3 is made up of 15 amino acids. The CDR3 loop is CASSTSGGAYNEQFF. The CDR3 DNA is TGTGCCAGCAGCACTAGCGGGGGGGCCTACAATGAGCAGTTCTTC.

This chain links TRBV5-1 with TRBJ2-1; tentatively, D is TRBD1 (6 bases). There are 15 residues in the CDR3. Germline loops: CDR1 SGHRS, CDR2 YFSETQ. V shed 2 bases and J shed 12 bases, with 21 bases lying between them. The CDR3 DNA sequence: TGCGCCAGCAGCTTAATAACGCAAGGGGGTTCATCGCAGTTCTTC. Its protein is CASSLITQGGSSQFF.

This clone was found a few times. The V gene is TRBV6-2 or TRBV6-3, the J gene TRBJ1-5, with a tentative D call TRBD1 (6 bases). This CDR3 has 14 amino acids. Germline V gene sequence: CDR1 MNHEY, CDR2 SVGEGT. Trimming removed 2 bases at V and 6 bases at J, with 11 bases between. The DNA for the CDR3 is TGTGCCAGCAGTTACACGGGGGGCAGTCAGCCCCAGCATTTT. Translation: CASSYTGGSQPQHF.

This chain connects TRBV7-3 to TRBJ2-3; 8 bases align to TRBD2. The CDR3 totals 16 residues. Germline assignment: CDR1 SGHTA and CDR2 FQGTGA. V was pared by 4 bases and J by 3 bases, with 9 bases of the junction left unmatched. The CDR3 region has the DNA TGTGCCAGCAGCTACCAGCGGGGGAGTTTGACAGATACGCAGTATTTT. It yields the protein CASSYQRGSLTDTQYF. The full variable domain, in which reference TRBV7-3 and TRBJ2-3 provide the parts outside the CDR3, is GAGVSQTPSNKVTEKGKYVELRCDPISGHTALYWYRQSLGQGPEFLIYFQGTGAADDSGLPNDRFFAVRPEGSVSTLKIQRTERGDSAVYLCASSYQRGSLTDTQYFGPGTRLTVL.

V is TRBV7-9 and J is TRBJ2-5; tentative D call: TRBD1 (6 bases). Germline V gene sequence: CDR1 SEHNR, CDR2 FQNEAQ (reference sequence). Trimming stripped 5 bases from V and 4 bases from J, with 14 bases between. There are 14 residues in the CDR3. DNA of the CDR3: TGTGCCAGCAGCCCCCAGGACAGACGAGAGACCCAGTACTTC. Protein: CASSPQDRRETQYF.

The chain links TRBV27 to TRBJ2-3, with a tentative D call TRBD2 (5 bases). Germline CDR1 is MNHEY and CDR2 is SMNVEV (reference sequence). V was pared by 4 bases and J by 4 bases, with 15 bases between. The CDR3 consists of 15 residues. CDR3 sequence reads: CASSSLTTPPDTQYF. The DNA of the CDR3 is TGTGCCAGCAGTTCTTTGACTACCCCACCAGATACGCAGTATTTT.

CDR3 coding DNA: TGTGCCAGCAGCCCCGGACTAGTTGCGCAGTATTTT. Residues: CASSPGLVAQYF. J is TRBJ2-3 and V is TRBV11-3, with 7 positions matching TRBD2. After removal of 5 bases from V and 10 bases from J, the junction contained 6 bases not matched to a gene. CDR3 size: 12 residues. Germline assignment: CDR1 SGHNT and CDR2 YENEEA.

The chain couples TRBV19 to TRBJ2-3, with D tentatively TRBD1 (7 bases). Trimming removed 2 bases from V and 2 bases from J, with 14 bases in between. The CDR3 is made up of 16 amino acids. CDR1 is LNHDA and CDR2 is SQIVND in the germline V gene (reference sequence). In DNA form, the CDR3 reads TGTGCCAGTAGTATATCGGAGGGGACAGCCACAGATACGCAGTATTTT. Translation: CASSISEGTATDTQYF.

The chain recombines TRBV9 with TRBJ1-5; the match to TRBD1 covers 7 bases. The CDR3 extends over 15 amino acids. The V gene's germline CDR1 is SGDLS and CDR2 YYNGEE. V trimming: 2 bases; J trimming: 5 bases; junction bases outside the gene matches: 7. The CDR3 loop is CASSVTGKTDQPQHF. In DNA form, the CDR3 reads TGTGCCAGCAGCGTGACAGGGAAAACGGATCAGCCCCAGCATTTT.

This clone was recorded only once. The chain combines TRBV28 with TRBJ2-2, with a possible D match to TRBD1 (6 bases). In germline, CDR1 is MDHEN, CDR2 SYDVKM. Trimming left V 5 bases short and J 7 bases short, with 17 bases between. The CDR3 runs to 15 residues. As DNA, the CDR3 is TGTGCCAGCAGTCCCTCAAGCAGGGGTTTCGGGGAGCTGTTTTTT. It codes for CASSPSSRGFGELFF.

In its sample, this clone was seen a few times. This CDR3 is also generated by other DNA sequences in the sample. The chain is built from TRBV11-2 and TRBJ2-1; TRBD2 matches at 10 bases. The CDR3 covers 16 residues. V lost 5 bases, J lost 8 bases, and 12 bases stayed unmatched. Per germline, CDR1 SGHAT and CDR2 FQNNGV. The CDR3 DNA reads TGTGCCAGCAGCCGAGGAGCGAGCGGGGGGGGGTATGAGCAGTTCTTC. Translated: CASSRGASGGGYEQFF. Supplemented by reference TRBV11-2 and TRBJ2-1, the full variable domain reads EAGVAQSPRYKIIEKRQSVAFWCNPISGHATLYWYQQILGQGPKLLIQFQNNGVVDDSQLPKDRFSAERLKGVDSTLKIQPAKLEDSAVYLCASSRGASGGGYEQFFGPGTRLTVL.

This clone showed up just once. The chain has TRBV7-3 and TRBJ2-5; a possible D gene is TRBD2 (6 bases). The germline V gene has CDR1 SGHTA and CDR2 FQGTGA. Deletions cut 5 bases from V and 2 bases from J, with 15 bases between. The CDR3 has 15 residues. The CDR3 sequence is CASSPLGGLQETQYF. CDR3 DNA: TGTGCCAGCAGCCCTTTGGGGGGTCTGCAAGAGACCCAGTACTTC.